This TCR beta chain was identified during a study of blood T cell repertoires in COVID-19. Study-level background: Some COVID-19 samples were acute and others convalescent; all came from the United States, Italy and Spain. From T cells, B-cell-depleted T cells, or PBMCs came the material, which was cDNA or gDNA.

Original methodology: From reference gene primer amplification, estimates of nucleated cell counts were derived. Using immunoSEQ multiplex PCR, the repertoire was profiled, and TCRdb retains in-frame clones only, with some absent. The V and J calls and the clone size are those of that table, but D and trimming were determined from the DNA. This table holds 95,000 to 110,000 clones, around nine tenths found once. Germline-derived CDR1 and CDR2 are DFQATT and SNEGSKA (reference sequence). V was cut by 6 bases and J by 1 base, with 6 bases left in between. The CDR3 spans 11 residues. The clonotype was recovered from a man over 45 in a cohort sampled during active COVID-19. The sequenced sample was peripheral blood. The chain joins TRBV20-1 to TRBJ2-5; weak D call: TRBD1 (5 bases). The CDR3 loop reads CSADSQETQYF. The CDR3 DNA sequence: TGCAGTGCCGACAGCCAAGAGACCCAGTACTTC.